Detailed here is one T cell receptor (beta chain). Its target antigen remains unknown. A much larger clone sits a single nucleotide away, making a read error possible. A constant-region primer and ProtoScript II reverse transcriptase were used to reverse-transcribe TCRbeta-specific cDNA from 500 ng total RNA. Three nested multiplex PCR rounds, following a slightly modified ARM-PCR procedure, were used to build the TCRbeta libraries. Multiplex TRBV1-TRBV30 forward primers and a Cbeta reverse primer were used in the first two PCR rounds, each of which was run for around 9 cycles. Sample barcodes and Illumina adapters were added in a final 25-cycle PCR with Deep VentR polymerase. Amplicons of 200-500 bp were gel-purified with a QIAquick gel extraction kit before sequencing. An Illumina HiSeq 2500 was used to sequence the TCRbeta amplicons, generating 250-bp paired-end reads. As for the authors' bioinformatics: Trimmomatic v0.33 was used to quality-trim the reads, and FLASH v1.2.11 was used to merge paired reads so that full CDR3 sequences could be recovered. V, D and J germline segments were assigned to the rearranged TCRbeta sequences using MiGEC v1.2.1b. Clonotype statistics and Shannon-Wiener diversity indices were computed with VDJtools v1.0.0. To reduce sampling bias, subsequent analyses other than the diversity analysis used only the 250 most abundant clonotypes in each sample. TCRdb took the public reads, trimmed them with fastp at Q25, ran MiXCR for clone calling and kept in-frame beta chains. Each CDR3 protein appears once, grouped with its most common genes and DNA. The authors' filters were not applied to this entry. In all, the sample holds roughly 330,000 distinct CDR3 sequences, and 65% of those were seen once. Under 8.5% of the sample rests with the top ten.

RNA from unsorted whole blood was extracted with TRIzol reagent, and germline DNA was obtained with the DNeasy Blood & Tissue kit. Patients had chronic HBV infection and were treatment-naive at sampling. Before surgery, approximately 4 milliliters of peripheral blood were collected into K2EDTA tubes. This sample was included in a study of tumor-infiltrating lymphocytes in primary liver carcinoma (dated by TCRdb to the late 2010s). Study-level background: Surgical resection was performed in China between 2015 and early 2016 on about five patients with histopathologically diagnosed primary liver carcinoma. The five patients had tumors of stage T1-T3 N0M0, with maximum diameters ranging from about 4 to 11 cm. A total of approximately 35 specimens from 5 patients, comprising some 25 tumor regions, 5 adjacent noncancerous liver tissues and 5 peripheral blood samples, were covered by TCRbeta repertoire sequencing. Repertoires from technical replicates were highly reproducible, with mean shared-clone rates roughly 0.87 and correlation coefficients above 0.98. For each liver tumor, the study sampled five regions along with adjacent normal tissue and blood, and applied TCRbeta repertoire sequencing, expression microarrays and whole-exome sequencing. Each sample produced roughly 3.5 to 8 million productive TCRbeta reads, and read depth showed no significant difference between tissue types. The five patients, three men and two women aged 30 to 69 years, had hepatocellular carcinoma (four) or combined HCC and intrahepatic cholangiocarcinoma (one).

The research as a whole found: Compared with blood, tumors had a significantly larger share of the repertoire taken up by the top 250 clones (p = 0.039). Comparison of CD4+ and CD8+ T cell repertoires was precluded by the use of bulk unsorted samples. Only a few patients were included in the study, and the authors note that the findings should be validated in a larger study. Only the TCR beta chain was sequenced, so true repertoire diversity is likely underestimated because unpaired alpha chains were not captured. Consistent with antigen-driven expansion, pairs of tumor regions showed higher repertoire overlap (mean about 36%) than either tumor-adjacent pairs (approximately 17%) or tumor-blood pairs (approximately 15%).

CDR1 and CDR2, looked up from the germline V gene, are MNHEY and SVGAGI. From its cysteine to its phenylalanine, the CDR3 spans 14 amino acids. The CDR3 DNA has 42 bases and is translated from base 1. The sequence links TRBV6-5 to TRBJ1-1, with no confident D gene call. The sequencing input was peripheral blood. The receptor comes from a middle-aged man with primary liver carcinoma and hepatitis B virus infection. The DNA sequence is as follows: TGTGCCAGCAGTTACTCGAGGGTGAACACTAAAGCTTTCTTT. Protein translation: CASSYSRVNTKAFF.